This is a list of T cell receptor beta chains from one sample in a study of OX40 agonist ivuxolimab in advanced cancers. Sequenced by immunoSEQ multiplex PCR; TCRdb stores in-frame clones only, minus some. This sample has approximately 70,000 clones; 90% occur once, and the top ten carry 0.45% to 0.55%. Sample: CD4+ or CD8+ T cells sorted from blood, taken in a trial of the OX40 agonist ivuxolimab. Source of these receptors: an adult with an advanced solid tumor such as melanoma, head and neck, liver or kidney cancer. The CDR3 runs from the conserved cysteine through the conserved F or W. A D gene is named only where the DNA matches it firmly. Some rows have no size entry. The others give once, few or many, or a class for an expanded clone.

TRBV28	.	.	TRBJ1-6	CASSLGKGVKSPLHF	TGTGCCAGCAGTTTAGGCAAGGGGGTGAAATCACCCCTCCACTTT
TRBV5-1	few	TRBD1	TRBJ2-7	CASSSGQGAVSYEQYF	TGCGCCAGCAGCTCTGGACAGGGGGCCGTCTCCTACGAGCAGTACTTC
TRBV4-3	.	.	TRBJ1-2	CASSQSGGNYGYTF	TGCGCCAGCAGCCAGTCGGGTGGGAACTATGGCTACACCTTC
TRBV7-9	.	.	TRBJ2-1	CASSSLGVVIPYNEQFF	TGTGCCAGCAGCTCCCTGGGCGTAGTAATTCCCTACAATGAGCAGTTCTTC
TRBV4-1	.	.	TRBJ2-5	CASSQQSHRFGAQYF	TGCGCCAGCAGCCAACAGTCCCACAGGTTCGGGGCCCAGTACTTC
TRBV19	.	TRBD1	TRBJ2-2	CASRQDRANTGELFF	TGTGCCAGTAGACAGGACAGGGCGAACACCGGGGAGCTGTTTTTT
TRBV2	.	.	TRBJ2-2	CASASQLNTGELFF	TGTGCCAGCGCTAGTCAGTTAAACACCGGGGAGCTGTTTTTT
TRBV4-3	.	TRBD1	TRBJ2-2	CASSGGQGGTGELFF	TGCGCCAGCAGCGGCGGACAGGGCGGAACCGGGGAGCTGTTTTTT
TRBV6-6	once	.	TRBJ1-1	CASSYVEGRAFF	TGTGCCAGCAGTTACGTCGAGGGGAGGGCTTTCTTT
TRBV18	.	TRBD1	TRBJ2-7	CASSQGQGSYEQYF	TGTGCCAGCTCACAAGGACAGGGGTCCTACGAGCAGTACTTC
TRBV29-1	.	.	TRBJ1-3	CSVEQRNTIYF	TGCAGCGTTGAGCAGAGAAACACCATATATTTT
TRBV25-1	once	.	TRBJ2-5	CASSILGVTETQYF	TGTGCCAGCAGCATCCTTGGGGTCACGGAGACCCAGTACTTC
TRBV10-3	.	.	TRBJ2-5	CAISSRGETQYF	TGTGCCATCAGTAGCAGGGGAGAGACCCAGTACTTC
TRBV28	.	.	TRBJ2-4	CASSLRLLAKNIQYF	TGTGCCAGCAGTCTCCGGCTCCTAGCCAAAAACATTCAGTACTTC
TRBV9	.	TRBD2	TRBJ2-3	CASSLTGGADTQYF	TGTGCCAGCAGCCTAACGGGGGGGGCAGATACGCAGTATTTT
TRBV28	.	.	TRBJ2-4	CASIATGQSSKNIQYF	TGTGCCAGCATAGCAACAGGGCAGTCGAGCAAAAACATTCAGTACTTC
TRBV18	.	TRBD1	TRBJ2-2	CASSPIGTETNTGELFF	TGTGCCAGCTCACCGATCGGGACAGAAACGAACACCGGGGAGCTGTTTTTT
TRBV6-6	.	TRBD1	TRBJ1-5	CATSDRAGNQPQHF	TGTGCCACCTCGGACAGGGCCGGCAATCAGCCCCAGCATTTT
TRBV11-2	once	.	TRBJ1-2	CASSLGGRYTF	TGTGCCAGCAGCTTAGGGGGGAGGTACACCTTC
TRBV11-2	.	TRBD2	TRBJ2-1	CASSLQSGSGRARNEQFF	TGTGCCAGCAGCTTACAATCGGGTAGCGGGAGGGCCCGTAATGAGCAGTTCTTC
TRBV7-2	.	TRBD1	TRBJ2-3	CASSSRDSLLGADTQYF	TGTGCCAGCAGCTCCAGGGACAGTCTACTAGGGGCAGATACGCAGTATTTT
TRBV7-2	.	.	TRBJ1-3	CASSLVGQKNTGNTIYF	TGTGCCAGCAGCTTAGTCGGACAGAAAAATACTGGAAACACCATATATTTT
TRBV2	.	.	TRBJ1-5	CATQGTGQPQHF	TGTGCCACCCAGGGGACTGGGCAGCCCCAGCATTTT
TRBV5-6	.	TRBD1	TRBJ2-5	CASSRGGQGRETQYF	TGTGCCAGCAGCCGCGGCGGACAGGGGAGGGAGACCCAGTACTTC
TRBV7-9	.	.	TRBJ1-6	CASSLIGEGSPLHF	TGTGCCAGCAGCTTAATAGGGGAAGGTTCACCCCTCCACTTT
TRBV19	.	.	TRBJ1-2	CAGPVEGVYGYTF	TGTGCCGGGCCGGTAGAAGGGGTCTATGGCTACACCTTC
TRBV28	.	.	TRBJ2-3	CASGLQDTQYF	TGTGCCAGCGGACTTCAAGATACGCAGTATTTT
TRBV29-1	.	TRBD2	TRBJ2-5	CSVAGTSGQETQYF	TGCAGCGTAGCGGGGACTAGCGGGCAAGAGACCCAGTACTTC